This T cell receptor (beta chain) was obtained from a study of post-analysis software for immune sequencing data. Unique molecular identifiers were built into the TCR beta cDNA libraries. Each CDR3 protein gets one entry after TCRdb re-called the PCR reads with MiXCR. In the table there are more than 450,000 distinct CDR3 sequences, 34% of which are singletons. Study-level points and caveats: The study found TRBV5-6, TRBV5-1 and TRBV20-1 among roughly 5 TRBV segments more frequent in patients than controls.

Turning to this clonotype: Its antigen is not identified.

The V gene lost 4 bases and the J gene lost 6 bases, with 17 bases spanning the gap. Germline CDR1 and CDR2: SGHRS and YFSETQ. The CDR3 is 15 residues long. The chain carries TRBV5-1 and TRBJ2-1; D is perhaps TRBD1 (6 bases). Sequencing was performed on blood. The source is a girl younger than 18 with multiple sclerosis. This chain's CDR3 is CASSPSGQMGNEQFF. For the CDR3, the DNA is TGCGCCAGCAGCCCCAGCGGACAGATGGGCAATGAGCAGTTCTTC.